This entry concerns a single T cell receptor (beta chain). The antigen is undetermined. The data belong to a study of graft-versus-host responses after intestinal transplantation. The study, taken as a whole, reports: The highest levels of circulating GvH clones went along with early declines in HvG clones after transplant.

Looked up from germline, CDR1 is SGHRS and CDR2 is YFSETQ. The CDR3 is 13 amino acids. The trim removed 4 bases at V and 4 bases at J, leaving 4 bases unmatched. Some clones are missing from TCRdb's copy, which holds only in-frame ones; the method was immunoSEQ multiplex PCR. The table lists some 86,000 clones, about 88% of them singletons, with 0.28% in the top ten. The starting material was unstimulated CD4+ T cells sorted from spleen or lymph node cells, obtained before transplant. The sequence was obtained from a human donor who was the organ donor for an intestinal transplant. The rearrangement joins TRBV5-1 to TRBJ1-2; 7 nucleotides agree with TRBD1. The CDR3 bases are TGCGCCAGCAGCAGGGGGCAGGGCTATGGCTACACCTTC. Encoded protein: CASSRGQGYGYTF.